Following are 21 T cell receptor beta chains from one sample sequenced in a study of T cell repertoires in cytomegalovirus infection. The antigens for these receptors are not known. Using its own MiXCR run on the reads, TCRdb lists one record per CDR3 protein. This table holds 360,000 or so distinct CDR3 sequences, approximately 30% found once. Sequencing used cultured PBMCs, obtained from culture after CMV antigen stimulation. Source of these receptors: a human donor in good health (CMV status not recorded). Some clones in this sample may be carry-over from other donors' samples.

The V call is TRBV4-1, the J call TRBJ2-7, with D maybe TRBD2 (6 bases). The length of the CDR3 is 15 residues. Germline CDR1 MGHRA, CDR2 YSYEKL. Trimming removed 2 bases at V and 4 bases at J, with 15 bases between. CDR3 sequence: CASSQTLSGGYEQYF. In nucleotides, the CDR3 is TGCGCCAGCAGCCAAACTTTATCCGGGGGTTACGAGCAGTACTTC.

V is TRBV12-3 or TRBV12-4 and J is TRBJ2-1; a possible D gene is TRBD2 (6 bases). Trimming took off 6 bases at V and 6 bases at J, with 18 bases between the two ends. The CDR3 extends over 15 amino acids. CDR3 loop: CASRSSARWTNEQFF. The CDR3 DNA follows: TGTGCCAGCAGGTCTAGCGCGAGGTGGACCAATGAGCAGTTCTTC.

This clonotype was recorded at least ten times. V gene TRBV7-8 combines with J gene TRBJ2-1, with 10 bases lining up with TRBD2. The CDR3 runs 16 residues. Trimming took 6 bases from V and 6 from J; bases not matched to a gene: 11. CDR1 is SGHVS, CDR2 FQNEAQ, per germline. The CDR3 DNA reads TGTGCCAGCAGTTTCAGCGGGAGGGGTGTCTTCAATGAGCAGTTCTTC. It is translated as CASSFSGRGVFNEQFF.

The rearrangement joins TRBV7-6 to TRBJ2-1; 12 nucleotides agree with TRBD2. The CDR3 spans 17 residues. V lost 5 bases to trimming and J lost 0 bases; unmatched junction nucleotides: 5. The germline gives CDR1 SGHVS, CDR2 FNYEAQ. CDR3 region: CASSVGTSGPSYNEQFF. DNA for the CDR3: TGTGCCAGCAGCGTAGGGACTAGCGGGCCCTCCTACAATGAGCAGTTCTTC.

This clonotype came up many times. V is TRBV20-1 and J is TRBJ2-1, with 13 bases fitting TRBD2. Losses at the gene ends were 1 base for V and 8 bases for J; bases not matched to a gene: 11. Looked up from germline, CDR1 is DFQATT and CDR2 is SNEGSKA (reference sequence). This CDR3 comprises 17 residues. In DNA form, the CDR3 reads TGCAGTGCTAGAGGGACTAGCGGGAGTTTTGGTTTCGATGAGCAGTTCTTC. Amino acids: CSARGTSGSFGFDEQFF.

This clonotype was observed a few times. The chain employs TRBV7-6 and TRBJ1-6; no firm D call. This CDR3 comprises 15 residues. The V gene's germline CDR1 is SGHVS and CDR2 FNYEAQ. V was trimmed by 4 bases and J by 10 bases, leaving 17 bases between them. CDR3 amino acids: CASSSATGLGSPLHF. DNA for the CDR3: TGTGCCAGCAGCTCAGCGACGGGGTTGGGGTCACCCCTCCACTTT.

This clonotype was seen only a few times. The chain combines TRBV12-3 or TRBV12-4 with TRBJ1-1; TRBD1 might be the D (5 bases). The CDR3 contains 14 residues. V shed 2 bases and J shed 3 bases, with 10 bases lying between them. The CDR3 here is CASSLQGLDTEAFF. The CDR3 DNA follows: TGTGCCAGCAGTTTACAGGGCTTGGACACTGAAGCTTTCTTT.

The chain joins TRBV11-2 to TRBJ2-7; 8 nucleotides align to TRBD1. After removal of 1 base from V and 2 bases from J, the junction contained 4 bases not matched to a gene. The CDR3 consists of 15 residues. Germline lookup yields CDR1 SGHAT and CDR2 FQNNGV. The chain's CDR3 is CASSLGVTGAYEQYV. The CDR3 nucleotides are TGTGCCAGCAGCTTAGGGGTGACAGGGGCCTACGAGCAGTACGTC.

There are a few counts of this clonotype. Here the CDR3 DNA reads TGTGCCAGCAGCTTGAGTACGAACCTAATAACTGGGAGTCAGCCCCAGCATTTT. Its translation: CASSLSTNLITGSQPQHF. The chain recombines TRBV7-8 with TRBJ1-5; no reliable D call. The CDR3 has 18 residues. Germline-derived CDR1 and CDR2 are SGHVS and FQNEAQ. Between the trimmed V and J ends, which lost 3 bases and 6 bases, there was a span of 24 bases.

The J gene is TRBJ2-3, the V gene TRBV10-3; D unclear. The germline V gene has CDR1 ENHRY and CDR2 SYGVKD. The V end was cut by 0 bases, the J end by 9 bases, with 7 bases between. This CDR3 region has 12 residues. CDR3 protein: CAISESRQTQYF. The CDR3 region has the DNA TGTGCCATCAGTGAGTCCAGGCAGACGCAGTATTTT.

This clonotype came up many times. The chain uses TRBV7-2 and TRBJ1-3, with TRBD1 matching over 8 bases. CDR3 length equals 20 residues. CDR1 and CDR2 (germline): SGHTA, FQGNSA. The J segment lost 0 bases and the V segment lost 4 bases, leaving 17 bases of the junction unmatched. The CDR3 bases are TGTGCCAGCAGCTCCTACTATCCCTGGACAGGGCCGAGCTCTGGAAACACCATATATTTT. This gives the protein CASSSYYPWTGPSSGNTIYF.

This rearrangement joins TRBV5-4 to TRBJ2-5, with 9 bases that match TRBD2. The CDR3 length is 17 residues. The V gene end was trimmed by 3 bases and the J gene end by 1 base; junction bases not matched to a gene: 10. The germline V gene has CDR1 SGHNT and CDR2 YYREEE (reference sequence). Written as DNA, the CDR3 is TGTGCCAGCAGCTCACCCCCGACTAGCGGAGCCCAAGAGACCCAGTACTTC. It is translated as CASSSPPTSGAQETQYF. The variable domain in full, with the rest retrieved from reference TRBV5-4 and TRBJ2-5, is ETGVTQSPTHLIKTRGQQVTLRCSSQSGHNTVSWYQQALGQGPQFIFQYYREEENGRGNFPPRFSGLQFPNYSSELNVNALELDDSALYLCASSSPPTSGAQETQYFGPGTRLLVL.

This clonotype turned up a few times. The chain employs TRBV18 and TRBJ1-3, with a tentative D call TRBD1 (6 bases). The CDR3 is 19 residues long. Germline V gene data show CDR1 as KGHSH and CDR2 as LQKENI. Trimming shortened V by 5 bases and J by 0 bases, and 23 bases separated the two germline ends. Here the CDR3 reads CASSSIPGQSAFSGNTIYF. The CDR3 bases are TGTGCCAGCTCATCAATCCCGGGACAATCGGCCTTCTCTGGAAACACCATATATTTT.

This clonotype was detected only a few times. The gene calls are TRBV12-3 or TRBV12-4 and TRBJ2-3; D is undetermined. This CDR3 region has 16 residues. Trimming stripped 4 bases from V and 0 bases from J, with 14 bases between. This CDR3 is CASSSWWRSSTDTQYF. The CDR3 nucleotides are TGTGCCAGCAGTTCCTGGTGGCGTTCTAGCACAGATACGCAGTATTTT.

This clonotype was recorded a few times. The rearrangement links TRBV7-2 to TRBJ2-7, with 7 bases identical to TRBD1. Per the germline V gene, CDR1 is SGHTA and CDR2 is FQGNSA. Unmatched junction bases numbered 7, after V lost 5 bases and J lost 3 bases. The CDR3 sequence is 14 residues long. The CDR3 sequence: CASSAGQASYEQYV. CDR3 nucleotide sequence: TGTGCCAGCAGCGCAGGACAGGCCAGCTACGAGCAGTACGTC.

In this sample, this clonotype turned up many times. The rearrangement joins TRBV7-2 to TRBJ2-3; maybe TRBD2 (6 bases). The germline V and J ends were trimmed by 9 bases and 7 bases, with 14 bases remaining between them. CDR1 is SGHTA and CDR2 is FQGNSA in the germline V gene. The CDR3 consists of 12 residues. CDR3 sequence reads: CASRLGENTQYF. CDR3 nucleotide sequence: TGTGCCAGTAGACTAGGAGAGAATACGCAGTATTTT.

The chain joins TRBV6-8 to TRBJ2-7; TRBD2 matches 7 bases. V lost 5 bases, J lost 2 bases, and 3 bases stayed unmatched. Germline lookup yields CDR1 MNHGY and CDR2 SAAAGT. There are 13 residues in the CDR3. The CDR3 here is CASSAGVPYEQYV. The CDR3 bases are TGTGCCAGCAGTGCGGGGGTTCCCTACGAGCAGTACGTC.

J is TRBJ2-1 and V is TRBV7-9, with no clear D. With 0 bases removed from V and 1 base from J, the gap between germline ends came to 4 bases. The CDR3 loop spans 14 amino acids. Germline V gene data show CDR1 as SEHNR and CDR2 as FQNEAQ (reference sequence). The CDR3 loop is CASSLALSYNEQFF. CDR3 in DNA: TGTGCCAGCAGCTTAGCGCTATCCTACAATGAGCAGTTCTTC.

This clonotype appeared a few times. The chain has TRBV14 and TRBJ2-7, with 7 bases that match TRBD1. The germline V gene encodes CDR1 SGHDN and CDR2 FVKESK. Losses at the gene ends were 4 bases for V and 5 bases for J; bases not matched to a gene: 5. The CDR3 has 13 amino acids. The CDR3 region has the DNA TGTGCCAGCAGCCCTACAGGGGCCCACGAGCAGTACTTC. Translation gives CASSPTGAHEQYF.

In this sample, this clonotype turned up a few times. The chain combines TRBV2 with TRBJ2-5, with D tentatively TRBD2 (5 bases). CDR1 is SNHLY and CDR2 is FYNNEI in the germline V gene. This CDR3 spans 14 amino acids. Trimming left V 5 bases short and J 1 base short, with 11 bases between. CDR3 residues: CASSPDYIQETQYF. The DNA for the CDR3 is TGTGCCAGCAGTCCTGACTACATCCAAGAGACCCAGTACTTC. The full variable domain, with the rest looked up from reference TRBV2 and TRBJ2-5, is EPEVTQTPSHQVTQMGQEVILRCVPISNHLYFYWYRQILGQKVEFLVSFYNNEISEKSEIFDDQFSVERPDGSNFTLKIRSTKLEDSAMYFCASSPDYIQETQYFGPGTRLLVL.

This clonotype showed up just once. The chain uses TRBV6-8 and TRBJ2-5; TRBD2 matches at 12 bases. The ends lost 5 bases at V and 2 bases at J; junction bases unmatched: 6. The CDR3 runs 16 residues. CDR1 and CDR2 (germline): MNHGY, SAAAGT. The CDR3 is CASSKTSGSRQETQYF. The DNA of the CDR3 is TGTGCCAGCAGTAAGACTAGCGGGAGTCGGCAAGAGACCCAGTACTTC.